The next 23 T cell receptor beta chains were all read from a single sample in a study of T cells in Graves' hyperthyroidism and ophthalmopathy. The CDR3 regions of TCR beta were amplified from RNA transcripts. During a first-round RT-PCR of the TCR CDR3, the HTBI primer set was used. TCRdb fed the multiplex PCR reads into MiXCR, producing one record per CDR3 protein. Here the sample spans around 700,000 distinct CDR3 sequences, approximately 40% being singletons. Sequencing was carried out using blood. These TCRs come from a woman between 40 and 55 years old with Graves' hyperthyroidism.

Ten or more counts support this clonotype. This chain joins TRBV20-1 and TRBJ2-6; D not resolved. Trimming stripped 1 base from V and 0 bases from J, with 4 bases between. Germline lookup yields CDR1 DFQATT and CDR2 SNEGSKA (reference sequence). The CDR3 covers 14 residues. The CDR3 coding sequence is TGCAGTGCTAGAGTGGACTCTGGGGCCAACGTCCTGACTTTC. Its translation: CSARVDSGANVLTF.

This clonotype was picked up many times. The rearrangement links TRBV2 to TRBJ2-7; maybe TRBD2 (6 bases). CDR3 length: 16 residues. Per the germline V gene, CDR1 is SNHLY and CDR2 is FYNNEI. The ends were cut back, 6 bases at V and 2 bases at J, with 20 bases in the middle. The CDR3 sequence: CASSGLHSGRTYEQYF. CDR3 nucleotide sequence: TGTGCCAGCAGCGGCCTTCACAGCGGGCGAACCTACGAGCAGTACTTC.

The V call is TRBV19, the J call TRBJ1-1; D is unclear. The V end was cut by 3 bases, the J end by 6 bases, with 11 bases between. CDR3 length equals 13 residues. Germline values: CDR1 LNHDA, CDR2 SQIVND (reference sequence). CDR3 bases: TGTGCCAGTAGTATGTTTGGAGGGCCTGAAGCTTTCTTT. It encodes CASSMFGGPEAFF. The complete variable domain, with remaining parts taken from reference TRBV19 and TRBJ1-1, reads DGGITQSPKYLFRKEGQNVTLSCEQNLNHDAMYWYRQDPGQGLRLIYYSQIVNDFQKGDIAEGYSVSREKKESFPLTVTSAQKNPTAFYLCASSMFGGPEAFFGQGTRLTVV.

This clonotype was observed a handful of times. The DNA of the CDR3 is TGTGCCACCGTACCTAGGGACAGGGGGCACGAGCAGTACTTC. It translates to CATVPRDRGHEQYF. This chain joins TRBV10-3 and TRBJ2-7, with 12 nucleotides matching TRBD1. CDR1 and CDR2 (germline): ENHRY, SYGVKD. The junction had 9 bases not matched to a gene; V was cut back by 10 bases and J by 5 bases. CDR3 size: 14 residues.

The chain combines TRBV20-1 with TRBJ2-3; TRBD2 matches at 9 bases. Germline-derived CDR1 and CDR2 are DFQATT and SNEGSKA (reference sequence). This CDR3 is 17 amino acids long. Germline trimming cut 3 bases from V and 4 bases from J; bases unmatched to any gene: 14. CDR3 protein: CSASLSLAGKKADTQYF. CDR3 sequence (DNA): TGCAGTGCTAGTTTATCCCTAGCGGGAAAAAAGGCAGATACGCAGTATTTT.

The sample holds many counts of this clonotype. The V call is TRBV5-1, the J call TRBJ1-5, with 9 bases aligning to TRBD1. There are 14 residues in the CDR3. Germline loops: CDR1 SGHRS, CDR2 YFSETQ. The junction had 7 bases not matched to a gene; V was cut back by 5 bases and J by 7 bases. In DNA, the CDR3 is TGCGCCAGCAGGGAGGGACAGGGTGACCAGCCCCAGCATTTT. It codes for CASREGQGDQPQHF.

In this sample, this clonotype turned up a few times. CDR3 sequence (DNA): TGCGCCAGCAGCAGGCAGTCTAGCGGGAGTTCTTACGAGCAGTACTTC. Residues: CASSRQSSGSSYEQYF. The genes are TRBV5-1 and TRBJ2-7, with 10 bases lining up with TRBD2. The CDR3 runs 16 residues. V shed 4 bases and J 4 bases; nucleotides not matched to a gene: 11. Germline-derived CDR1 and CDR2 are SGHRS and YFSETQ.

Remarks on this clonotype: At one boundary the junction diverges from the germline segment, which might be a read error. V gene TRBV10-3 combines with J gene TRBJ1-2; D is ambiguous. Germline loops: CDR1 ENHRY, CDR2 SYGVKD. This CDR3 region has 13 residues. The CDR3 loop is CATSAESSGGYTF. In DNA form, the CDR3 reads TGTGCCACCAGTGCGGAGTCCAGTGGCGGCTACACCTTC.

The chain joins TRBV7-2 to TRBJ2-7, with no clear D. The germline V gene has CDR1 SGHTA and CDR2 FQGNSA. V lost 6 bases and J lost 9, with 21 bases in between. The CDR3 spans 14 residues. In DNA, the CDR3 is TGTGCCAGCAGGGGGTCCTACTCTTCCCTACGGCAGTACTTC. Its protein product is CASRGSYSSLRQYF.

This clonotype was seen more than once but under ten times. V is TRBV19 and J is TRBJ2-7; 14 nucleotides match TRBD2. V was clipped by 6 bases and J by 2 bases; unmatched bases: 3. From germline, CDR1 is LNHDA and CDR2 SQIVND (reference sequence). The CDR3 runs 15 residues. In DNA form, the CDR3 reads TGTGCCAGTAGAAAGGGACTAGCGGGAGCCTACGAGCAGTACTTC. Amino acid sequence: CASRKGLAGAYEQYF.

This clonotype appeared many times. The chain combines TRBV4-3 with TRBJ1-1; 7 bases agree with TRBD1. V lost 1 base to trimming and J lost 5 bases; unmatched junction nucleotides: 7. The CDR3 is 15 residues long. Per the germline V gene, CDR1 is LGHNA and CDR2 is YSLEER. For the CDR3, the DNA is TGCGCCAGCAGCCAAGGACAGGGTGAATGGACTGAAGCTTTCTTT. It encodes CASSQGQGEWTEAFF.

The rearrangement joins TRBV7-3 to TRBJ1-5; D remains ambiguous. This CDR3 comprises 10 residues. The ends were cut back, 6 bases at V and 11 bases at J, with 8 bases in the middle. Germline V gene data show CDR1 as SGHTA and CDR2 as FQGTGA. The CDR3, as DNA: TGTGCCAGCAGTTTACCGTCCCAGCATTTT. It is translated as CASSLPSQHF.

This clonotype was recorded a few times. The rearrangement uses TRBV20-1 and TRBJ2-5; perhaps TRBD1 as D (5 bases). This CDR3 contains 13 residues. CDR1 is DFQATT and CDR2 is SNEGSKA in the germline V gene (reference sequence). The ends were cut back, 3 bases at V and 4 bases at J, with 12 bases in the middle. For the CDR3, the DNA is TGCAGTGCTAGGGCTTCGCAGGGAGAGACCCAGTACTTC. It is translated as CSARASQGETQYF.

This clonotype has a handful of counts. The DNA for the CDR3 is TGTGCCAGCACTAATGTAGGGGGCCCAGGGGTGTTTTTT. Its protein product is CASTNVGGPGVFF. V usage is TRBV6-5 and J usage is TRBJ1-4, with 7 bases fitting TRBD1. The CDR3 is 13 amino acids. The germline V gene has CDR1 MNHEY and CDR2 SVGAGI. Trimming took 7 bases from V and 15 from J; bases not matched to a gene: 14.

This clonotype was detected only a few times. The chain recombines TRBV28 with TRBJ1-1; D is undetermined. The V and J ends lost 9 bases and 8 bases respectively, with 16 bases between them. The germline CDR1 and CDR2 sequences are MDHEN and SYDVKM. The CDR3 is made up of 12 amino acids. In DNA, the CDR3 is TGTGCCAGTGAGCAATATGGAGCCGAAGCTTTCTTT. This sequence encodes CASEQYGAEAFF.

This clonotype was observed at least ten times. The CDR3 reads CASRRQEAVGAFF. CDR3 sequence (DNA): TGTGCCAGTAGGAGGCAGGAGGCGGTCGGAGCTTTCTTT. The chain has TRBV19 and TRBJ1-1; no firm D call. V gave up 6 bases and J gave up 10 bases, with 18 bases separating them. Germline lookup yields CDR1 LNHDA and CDR2 SQIVND (reference sequence). The CDR3 is made up of 13 amino acids.

This rearrangement joins TRBV7-2 to TRBJ2-1; weak D call: TRBD1 (5 bases). The J call may be wrong; the DNA end is better matched by TRBJ2-7. CDR3 size: 14 residues. Germline values: CDR1 SGHTA, CDR2 FQGNSA. The CDR3 is CASSLGGSYNEQYF. The CDR3 DNA is TGTGCCAGCAGCTTAGGGGGCTCCTACAATGAGCAGTACTTC.

This chain connects TRBV27 to TRBJ1-2; D not certain. CDR3 length equals 14 residues. CDR1 and CDR2 (germline): MNHEY, SMNVEV (reference sequence). V was pared by 6 bases and J by 0 bases, with 11 bases between. The CDR3 reads CASRTFSANYGYTF. Here the CDR3 DNA reads TGTGCCAGCAGAACCTTCTCGGCTAACTATGGCTACACCTTC.

The chain links TRBV7-3 to TRBJ1-4; 7 bases map to TRBD1. The CDR3 is made up of 13 amino acids. Germline V gives CDR1 SGHTA, CDR2 FQGTGA. The V gene end was trimmed by 4 bases and the J gene end by 8 bases; junction bases not matched to a gene: 4. The DNA of the CDR3 is TGTGCCAGCAGCTCCCCGGGACAGGAAAAACTGTTTTTT. It is translated as CASSSPGQEKLFF.

A note on this clonotype: This may arise from a read error, as a much more abundant clone is one base away. The CDR3 DNA follows: TGCGCCAGCCCAAGTCACAGGGACTTGAACACTGAAGCTTTCTTT. This encodes CASPSHRDLNTEAFF. The chain carries TRBV10-1 and TRBJ1-1, with D possibly being TRBD1 (6 bases). CDR3 size: 15 residues. CDR1 is WNHNN, CDR2 SYGVQD, per germline (reference sequence). V was shortened by 8 bases and J by 0 bases, with 16 bases between the two germline ends.

The chain has TRBV2 and TRBJ1-6; D is undetermined. This CDR3 region has 14 residues. Trimming took off 6 bases at V and 4 bases at J, with 10 bases between the two ends. CDR1 and CDR2 from the germline V gene are SNHLY and FYNNEI. CDR3 coding DNA: TGTGCCAGCAGCTACACAGTGTATAATTCACCCCTCCACTTT. Its translation is CASSYTVYNSPLHF.

The CDR3 DNA follows: TGTGCCATCAGTGCAGATACTAACTATGGCTACACCTTC. It codes for CAISADTNYGYTF. V and J are TRBV10-3 and TRBJ1-2; D call uncertain. This CDR3 has 13 amino acids. Germline values: CDR1 ENHRY, CDR2 SYGVKD. V lost 4 bases, J lost 0 bases, and 6 bases lay in between.

This sequence joins TRBV19 and TRBJ2-3, with TRBD1 as a possible D gene (5 bases). CDR1 is LNHDA, CDR2 SQIVND, per germline (reference sequence). The CDR3 extends over 14 amino acids. Trimming pared 3 bases from V and 3 bases from J, leaving 10 bases between. Written as DNA, the CDR3 is TGTGCCAGTAGTATTGACAAGGGGACAGATACGCAGTATTTT. This encodes CASSIDKGTDTQYF.